This passage covers 26 T cell receptor beta chains from one sample sequenced in a study of shared clonotypes between healthy human individuals. Method: immunoSEQ multiplex PCR; TCRdb's copy keeps in-frame clones and lacks some. The sample holds fewer than 800,000 clones, about 90% seen once. CD8 cells regarded as naive lacked CD45RO, were positively chosen for CCR7, and omitted terminally differentiated effector memory CD45RA+ cells. Sample: naive CD8+ T cells sorted from blood. The receptors here all came from a young man in good health.

This clone was picked up one time. V gene TRBV18 combines with J gene TRBJ2-5, with 8 bases lining up with TRBD1. Trimming removed 5 bases from V and 2 bases from J; junction bases left unmatched: 7. Germline CDR1 and CDR2: KGHSH and LQKENI. The CDR3 contains 15 residues. This chain's CDR3 is CASSKDRAPQETQYF. The CDR3 DNA reads as TGTGCCAGCTCAAAGGACAGGGCGCCTCAAGAGACCCAGTACTTC. The complete variable domain, with remaining parts taken from reference TRBV18 and TRBJ2-5, reads NAGVMQNPRHLVRRRGQEARLRCSPMKGHSHVYWYRQLPEEGLKFMVYLQKENIIDESGMPKERFSAEFPKEGPSILRIQQVVRGDSAAYFCASSKDRAPQETQYFGPGTRLLVL.

This CDR3 is CASSPTGYVGNQPQHF. The CDR3 nucleotides read TGTGCCAGCAGTCCTACAGGGTATGTCGGCAATCAGCCCCAGCATTTT. The genes are TRBV27 and TRBJ1-5; D might be TRBD1 (6 bases). The length of the CDR3 is 16 residues. Trimming took 5 bases from V and 2 from J, leaving 16 bases between them. Germline CDR1 MNHEY, CDR2 SMNVEV (reference sequence).

The chain is built from TRBV5-6 and TRBJ2-3; D is perhaps TRBD1 or TRBD2 (5 bases each). V gave up 1 base and J gave up 6 bases, with 12 bases separating them. The CDR3 sequence is 14 residues long. Per germline, CDR1 SGHDT and CDR2 YYEEEE. CDR3 DNA: TGTGCCAGCAGCTTGCCGCCACGGGACGATACGCAGTATTTT. Translated, it gives CASSLPPRDDTQYF.

The chain carries TRBV29-1 and TRBJ2-5; TRBD2 aligns across 9 bases. After removal of 2 bases from V and 0 bases from J, the junction contained 7 bases not matched to a gene. The length of the CDR3 is 16 residues. Germline V CDR1 and CDR2: SQVTM, ANQGSEA. The CDR3 reads CSVESPSGAYQETQYF. CDR3 DNA sequence: TGCAGCGTTGAATCTCCTAGCGGGGCCTACCAAGAGACCCAGTACTTC.

The V call is TRBV6-6, the J call TRBJ1-4; a possible D gene is TRBD1 (6 bases). This CDR3 contains 15 residues. From germline, CDR1 is MNHNY and CDR2 SVGAGI (reference sequence). V shed 2 bases and J shed 5 bases, with 12 bases lying between them. The chain's CDR3 is CASSYPDSANEKLFF. CDR3 sequence (DNA): TGTGCCAGCAGTTACCCGGACAGCGCGAATGAAAAACTGTTTTTT.

This sequence joins TRBV28 and TRBJ2-7; 7 bases align to TRBD1. V trimming: 6 bases; J trimming: 3 bases; junction bases outside the gene matches: 17. Germline V gene lookup returns CDR1 MDHEN and CDR2 SYDVKM. The length of the CDR3 is 17 residues. The DNA for the CDR3 is TGTGCCAGCAGCCAAAATCTAGGGGGCAGGATAATCTACGAGCAGTACTTC. Its translation: CASSQNLGGRIIYEQYF.

This chain connects TRBV4-1 to TRBJ2-1, with D tentatively TRBD2 (6 bases). Germline CDR1 is MGHRA and CDR2 is YSYEKL. Trimming removed 2 bases at V and 10 bases at J, with 9 bases between. The CDR3 has 12 residues. This CDR3 reads CASSQSGLEQFF. DNA for the CDR3: TGCGCCAGCAGCCAAAGTGGACTAGAGCAGTTCTTC.

V is TRBV13 and J is TRBJ1-3, with unresolved D. Germline-derived CDR1 and CDR2 are PRHDT and FYEKMQ (reference sequence). V lost 0 bases and J 4 bases, leaving 4 bases between the germline ends. The CDR3 totals 13 residues. CDR3 in amino acids: CASSLGAGNTIYF. Written as DNA, the CDR3 is TGTGCCAGCAGCTTAGGAGCCGGAAACACCATATATTTT.

The chain employs TRBV7-9 and TRBJ2-3; D call uncertain. The CDR3 extends over 14 amino acids. V was shortened by 4 bases and J by 4 bases, with 12 bases between the two germline ends. Germline lookup yields CDR1 SEHNR and CDR2 FQNEAQ (reference sequence). CDR3 in DNA: TGTGCCAGCAGCTCTTCGACCCGATCAGATACGCAGTATTTT. It encodes CASSSSTRSDTQYF.

This clone occurred once. The chain employs TRBV19 and TRBJ2-7; a weak D match, TRBD1 (5 bases). Between the trimmed V and J ends, which lost 1 base and 0 bases, there was a span of 10 bases. The CDR3 consists of 15 residues. The germline CDR1 and CDR2 sequences are LNHDA and SQIVND (reference sequence). The CDR3 protein is CASSIGQGYSYEQYF. The CDR3 DNA sequence: TGTGCCAGTAGTATAGGGCAGGGATACTCCTACGAGCAGTACTTC.

The rearrangement uses TRBV6-1 and TRBJ1-4; D is undetermined. Germline V gene data show CDR1 as MNHNS and CDR2 as SASEGT. V shed 5 bases and J shed 5 bases, with 15 bases lying between them. CDR3 size: 15 residues. The CDR3 is CASSPEITPNEKLFF. In DNA form, the CDR3 reads TGTGCCAGCAGTCCTGAGATCACGCCAAATGAAAAACTGTTTTTT.

About this clone itself: The same CDR3 also results from other DNA sequences found in this sample. The chain links TRBV10-3 to TRBJ2-7, with D unresolved. The CDR3 has 12 residues. Germline CDR1 and CDR2: ENHRY and SYGVKD. V shed 3 bases and J shed 3 bases, with 6 bases lying between them. The CDR3 nucleotides are TGTGCCATCAGTGAACAGAGCTACGAGCAGTACTTC. Translated, it gives CAISEQSYEQYF.

The rearrangement links TRBV19 to TRBJ2-1; TRBD1 matches at 8 bases. The J segment lost 6 bases and the V segment lost 3 bases, leaving 1 base of the junction unmatched. Germline values: CDR1 LNHDA, CDR2 SQIVND (reference sequence). This CDR3 region has 13 residues. The CDR3 DNA reads TGTGCCAGTAGTATGGACAGGGTCAATGAGCAGTTCTTC. As protein: CASSMDRVNEQFF. Drawing the rest from reference TRBV19 and TRBJ2-1, the complete variable domain is DGGITQSPKYLFRKEGQNVTLSCEQNLNHDAMYWYRQDPGQGLRLIYYSQIVNDFQKGDIAEGYSVSREKKESFPLTVTSAQKNPTAFYLCASSMDRVNEQFFGPGTRLTVL.

Of note for this clone: The sample holds other DNA sequences that translate to the same CDR3. The chain couples TRBV28 to TRBJ2-7; D assignment may be TRBD1 or TRBD2 (5 bases each). This CDR3 is built from 12 residues. Germline V gene data show CDR1 as MDHEN and CDR2 as SYDVKM. Between the trimmed V and J ends, which lost 5 bases and 2 bases, there was a span of 7 bases. The CDR3 is CASSGTTYEQYF. For the CDR3, the DNA is TGTGCCAGCAGTGGGACGACCTACGAGCAGTACTTC.

Here the CDR3 DNA reads TGTGCCAGCAGTTACGGGCGGGACTCAGATACGCAGTATTTT. Amino acids: CASSYGRDSDTQYF. The chain is built from TRBV6-5 and TRBJ2-3, with D maybe TRBD2 (6 bases). This CDR3 is 14 amino acids long. Germline V lookup: CDR1 MNHEY, CDR2 SVGAGI. The V end was cut by 2 bases, the J end by 4 bases, with 10 bases between.

The genes are TRBV15 and TRBJ2-2, with 8 bases lining up with TRBD2. Germline V gene sequence: CDR1 LNHNV, CDR2 YYDKDF (reference sequence). V dropped 6 bases and J dropped 0; count of bases not matched to a gene: 3. This CDR3 contains 15 residues. Written as DNA, the CDR3 is TGTGCCACCAGACTAGCGGAAGCGAACACCGGGGAGCTGTTTTTT. It yields the protein CATRLAEANTGELFF.

The chain couples TRBV5-1 to TRBJ2-7; D perhaps matches TRBD2 (7 bases). Trimming left V 5 bases short and J 6 bases short, with 15 bases between. The CDR3 extends over 13 amino acids. In germline, CDR1 is SGHRS, CDR2 YFSETQ. The CDR3 sequence: CASSSGGATEQYF. The CDR3 DNA follows: TGCGCCAGCAGTTCGGGGGGCGCGACCGAGCAGTACTTC.

This clone was seen once. CDR3 sequence reads: CATSNPGTSGTYEQYF. In DNA form, the CDR3 reads TGTGCCACCAGCAACCCCGGGACTAGCGGAACCTACGAGCAGTACTTC. The chain links TRBV15 to TRBJ2-7; 11 positions match TRBD2. CDR3 size: 16 residues. Germline CDR1 and CDR2: LNHNV and YYDKDF (reference sequence). Germline trimming cut 4 bases from V and 2 bases from J; bases unmatched to any gene: 7.

The rearrangement uses TRBV7-9 and TRBJ2-7; no reliable D call. The germline gives CDR1 SEHNR, CDR2 FQNEAQ (reference sequence). This CDR3 spans 14 amino acids. V was cut by 1 base and J by 2 bases, with 9 bases left in between. CDR3 DNA sequence: TGTGCCAGCAGCTTAGGGCGGTACACCTACGAGCAGTACTTC. Its protein product is CASSLGRYTYEQYF.

This chain connects TRBV5-1 to TRBJ2-3, with 7 bases aligning to TRBD2. Germline CDR1 SGHRS, CDR2 YFSETQ. With 0 bases clipped from V and 1 base from J, the junction kept 11 bases outside the gene matches. The CDR3 is made up of 18 amino acids. Here the CDR3 reads CASSLDLAGVRGTDTQYF. DNA for the CDR3: TGCGCCAGCAGCTTGGATCTTGCGGGAGTTCGTGGCACAGATACGCAGTATTTT.

This chain connects TRBV13 to TRBJ2-7, with TRBD1 identical over 11 bases. From germline, CDR1 is PRHDT and CDR2 FYEKMQ (reference sequence). CDR3 length: 16 amino acids. Trimming at V came to 7 bases and at J to 2 bases, leaving 10 bases not matched to a gene. The CDR3 is CASNQVSGQGAYEQYF. The CDR3 DNA reads as TGTGCCAGCAACCAAGTCTCGGGACAGGGGGCCTACGAGCAGTACTTC.

The rearrangement links TRBV7-6 to TRBJ2-7; D remains ambiguous. CDR3 length: 13 amino acids. Trimming shortened V by 0 bases and J by 7 bases, and 10 bases separated the two germline ends. CDR1 is SGHVS, CDR2 FNYEAQ, per germline. Written as DNA, the CDR3 is TGTGCCAGCAGCTTAGCCCCCCTGAGGGAGCAGTACTTC. Protein sequence: CASSLAPLREQYF.

V usage is TRBV28 and J usage is TRBJ2-1; the match to TRBD2 covers 8 bases. Per germline, CDR1 MDHEN and CDR2 SYDVKM. V dropped 7 bases and J dropped 4; count of bases not matched to a gene: 6. The CDR3 extends over 14 amino acids. CDR3 residues: CASTLAGIYNEQFF. CDR3 coding DNA: TGTGCCAGCACCCTAGCGGGCATATACAATGAGCAGTTCTTC.

The CDR3 DNA reads TGTGCCAGCAGCGAGGGCGGCCTGGCGGTCCAGGGGCAGTTCTTC. Amino acid sequence: CASSEGGLAVQGQFF. The chain employs TRBV7-6 and TRBJ2-1; D possibly matches TRBD1 or TRBD2 (5 bases each). CDR1 SGHVS and CDR2 FNYEAQ come from the germline V gene. The germline V and J ends were trimmed by 5 bases and 12 bases, with 23 bases remaining between them. This CDR3 region has 15 residues.

The chain employs TRBV6-1 and TRBJ2-4; D might be TRBD1 or TRBD2, each matching 6 bases. The CDR3 length is 16 residues. From germline, CDR1 is MNHNS and CDR2 SASEGT. The V gene lost 4 bases and the J gene lost 8 bases, with 21 bases spanning the gap. The CDR3 spells CASSVFGGRIEDIQYF. The CDR3 nucleotides are TGTGCCAGCAGTGTGTTTGGGGGGCGCATAGAAGACATTCAGTACTTC.

A remark on this clone: This may stem from a read error, because a much larger clone lies one nucleotide away. The same CDR3 is also encoded by other DNA sequences in this sample. The gene calls are TRBV7-2 and TRBJ2-7, with a possible D match to TRBD2 (6 bases). Germline CDR1 reads SGHTA; CDR2 reads FQGNSA. Trimming removed 9 bases at V and 4 bases at J, with 22 bases between. The CDR3 runs 15 residues. CDR3 protein: CASSRWTGSWYEQYF. As DNA, the CDR3 is TGTGCCAGTAGCCGATGGACCGGGAGCTGGTACGAGCAGTACTTC.